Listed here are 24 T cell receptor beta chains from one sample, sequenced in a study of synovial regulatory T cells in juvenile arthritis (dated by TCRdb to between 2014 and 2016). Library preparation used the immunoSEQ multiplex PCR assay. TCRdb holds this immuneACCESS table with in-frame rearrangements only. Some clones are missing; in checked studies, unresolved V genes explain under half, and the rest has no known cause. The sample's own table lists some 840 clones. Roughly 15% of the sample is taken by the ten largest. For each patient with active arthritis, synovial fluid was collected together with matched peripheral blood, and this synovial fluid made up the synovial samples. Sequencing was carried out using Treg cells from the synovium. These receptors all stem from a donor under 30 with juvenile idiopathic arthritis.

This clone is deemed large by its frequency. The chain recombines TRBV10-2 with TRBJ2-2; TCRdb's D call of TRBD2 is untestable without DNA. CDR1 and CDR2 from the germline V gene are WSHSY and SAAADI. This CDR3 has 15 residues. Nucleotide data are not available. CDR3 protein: CASMARGDLTGELFF.

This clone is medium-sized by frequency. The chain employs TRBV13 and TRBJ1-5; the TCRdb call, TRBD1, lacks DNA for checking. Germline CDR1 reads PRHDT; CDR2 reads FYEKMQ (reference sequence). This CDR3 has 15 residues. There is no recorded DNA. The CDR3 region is CASSIRGRGNQPQHF.

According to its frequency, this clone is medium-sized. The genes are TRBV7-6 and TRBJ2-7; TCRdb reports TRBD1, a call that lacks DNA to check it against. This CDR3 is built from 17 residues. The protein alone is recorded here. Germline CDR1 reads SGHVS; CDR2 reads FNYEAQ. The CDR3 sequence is CASSVGTGLSIAGEQYF.

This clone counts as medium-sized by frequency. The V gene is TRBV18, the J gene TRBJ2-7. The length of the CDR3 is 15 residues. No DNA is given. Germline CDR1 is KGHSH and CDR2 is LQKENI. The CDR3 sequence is CASSKTPIGFYEQYF. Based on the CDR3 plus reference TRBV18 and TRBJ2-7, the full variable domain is NAGVMQNPRHLVRRRGQEARLRCSPMKGHSHVYWYRQLPEEGLKFMVYLQKENIIDESGMPKERFSAEFPKEGPSILRIQQVVRGDSAAYFCASSKTPIGFYEQYFGPGTRLTVT.

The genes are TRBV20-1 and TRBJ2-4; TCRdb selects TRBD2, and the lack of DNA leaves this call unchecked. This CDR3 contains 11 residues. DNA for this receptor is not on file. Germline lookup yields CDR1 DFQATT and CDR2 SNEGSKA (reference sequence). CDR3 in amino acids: CSASLGLSQYF.

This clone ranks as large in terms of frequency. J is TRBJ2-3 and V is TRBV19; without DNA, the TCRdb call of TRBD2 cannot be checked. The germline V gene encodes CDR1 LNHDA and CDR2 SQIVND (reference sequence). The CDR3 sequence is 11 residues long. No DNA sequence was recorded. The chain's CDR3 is CASSSSYTQYF.

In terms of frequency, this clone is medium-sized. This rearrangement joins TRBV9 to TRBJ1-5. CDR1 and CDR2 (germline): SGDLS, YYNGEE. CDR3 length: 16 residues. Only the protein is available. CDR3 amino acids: CASSGGPTYSNQPQHF.

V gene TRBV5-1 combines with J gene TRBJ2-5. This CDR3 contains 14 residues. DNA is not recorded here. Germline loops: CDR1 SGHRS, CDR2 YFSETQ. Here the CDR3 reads CASRALSLLNEQYF.

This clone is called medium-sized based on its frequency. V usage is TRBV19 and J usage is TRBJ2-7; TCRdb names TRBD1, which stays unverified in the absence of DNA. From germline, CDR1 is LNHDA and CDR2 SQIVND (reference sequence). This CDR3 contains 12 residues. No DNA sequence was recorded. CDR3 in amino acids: CASSIARGEQYF.

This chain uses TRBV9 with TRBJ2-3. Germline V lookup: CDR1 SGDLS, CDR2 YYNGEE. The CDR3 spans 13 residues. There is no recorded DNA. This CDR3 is CASSVDPPDTQYF.

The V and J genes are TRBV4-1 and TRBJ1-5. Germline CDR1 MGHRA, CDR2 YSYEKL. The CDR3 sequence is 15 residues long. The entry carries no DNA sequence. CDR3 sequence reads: CASSQDRRTDQPQHF.

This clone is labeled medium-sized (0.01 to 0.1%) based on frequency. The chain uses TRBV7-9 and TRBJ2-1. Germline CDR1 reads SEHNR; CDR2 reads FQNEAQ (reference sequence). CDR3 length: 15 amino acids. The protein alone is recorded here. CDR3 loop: CASSLALSAYNEQFF.

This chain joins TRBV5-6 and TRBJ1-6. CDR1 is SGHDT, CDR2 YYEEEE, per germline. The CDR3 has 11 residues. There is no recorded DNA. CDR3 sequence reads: CASSLGPFVHF.

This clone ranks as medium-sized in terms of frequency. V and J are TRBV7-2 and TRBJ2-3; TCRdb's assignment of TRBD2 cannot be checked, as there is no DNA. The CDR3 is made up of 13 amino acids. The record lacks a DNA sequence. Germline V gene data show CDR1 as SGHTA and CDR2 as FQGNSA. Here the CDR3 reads CASRPSGVDTQYF.

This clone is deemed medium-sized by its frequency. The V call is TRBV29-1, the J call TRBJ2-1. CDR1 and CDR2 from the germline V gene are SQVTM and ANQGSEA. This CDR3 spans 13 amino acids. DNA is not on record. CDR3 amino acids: CSVGRDGDNEQFF.

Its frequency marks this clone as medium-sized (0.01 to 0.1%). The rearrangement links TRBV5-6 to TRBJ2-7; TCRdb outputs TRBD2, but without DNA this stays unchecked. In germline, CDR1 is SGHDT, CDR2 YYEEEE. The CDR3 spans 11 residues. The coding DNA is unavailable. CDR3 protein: CASSSGYEEYV.

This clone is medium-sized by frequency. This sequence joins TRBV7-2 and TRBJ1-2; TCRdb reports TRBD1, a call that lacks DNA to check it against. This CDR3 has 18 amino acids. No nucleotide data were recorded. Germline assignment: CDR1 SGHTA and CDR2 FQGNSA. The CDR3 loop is CASSALPGQGFRSYGYTF. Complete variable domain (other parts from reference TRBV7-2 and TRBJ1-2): GAGVSQSPSNKVTEKGKDVELRCDPISGHTALYWYRQSLGQGLEFLIYFQGNSAPDKSGLPSDRFSAERTGGSVSTLTIQRTQQEDSAVYLCASSALPGQGFRSYGYTFGSGTRLTVV.

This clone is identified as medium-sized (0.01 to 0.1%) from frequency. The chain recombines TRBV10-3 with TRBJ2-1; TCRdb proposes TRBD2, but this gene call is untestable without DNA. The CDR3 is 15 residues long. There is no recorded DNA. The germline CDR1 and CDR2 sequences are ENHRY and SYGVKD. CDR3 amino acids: CAISRSGGAYNEQFF.

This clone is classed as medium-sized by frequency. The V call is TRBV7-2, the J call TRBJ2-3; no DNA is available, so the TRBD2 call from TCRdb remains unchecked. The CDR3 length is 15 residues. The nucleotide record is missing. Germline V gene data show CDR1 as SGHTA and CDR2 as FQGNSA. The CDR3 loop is CASSKLAGITDTQYF.

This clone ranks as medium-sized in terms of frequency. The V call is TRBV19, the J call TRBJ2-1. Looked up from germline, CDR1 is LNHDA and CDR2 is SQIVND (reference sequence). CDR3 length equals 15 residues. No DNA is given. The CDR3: CASTPGPNSYNEQFF. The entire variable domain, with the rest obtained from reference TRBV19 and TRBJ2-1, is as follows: DGGITQSPKYLFRKEGQNVTLSCEQNLNHDAMYWYRQDPGQGLRLIYYSQIVNDFQKGDIAEGYSVSREKKESFPLTVTSAQKNPTAFYLCASTPGPNSYNEQFFGPGTRLTVL.

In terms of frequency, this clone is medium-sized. The CDR3 is CASSPGQGGGNTIYF. V gene TRBV5-4 combines with J gene TRBJ1-3; TCRdb outputs TRBD1, but without DNA this stays unchecked. The germline V gene encodes CDR1 SGHNT and CDR2 YYREEE (reference sequence). This CDR3 has 15 amino acids. No DNA was logged.

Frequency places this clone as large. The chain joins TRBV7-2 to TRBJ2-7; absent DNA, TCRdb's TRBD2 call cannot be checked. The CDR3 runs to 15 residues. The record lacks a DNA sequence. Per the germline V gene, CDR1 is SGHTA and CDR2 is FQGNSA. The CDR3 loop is CASSRSGTSGGEQYF.

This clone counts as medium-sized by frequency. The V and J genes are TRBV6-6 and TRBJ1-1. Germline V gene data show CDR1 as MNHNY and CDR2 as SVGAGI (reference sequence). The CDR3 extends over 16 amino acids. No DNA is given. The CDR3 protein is CASSYGDPGGPTEAFF.

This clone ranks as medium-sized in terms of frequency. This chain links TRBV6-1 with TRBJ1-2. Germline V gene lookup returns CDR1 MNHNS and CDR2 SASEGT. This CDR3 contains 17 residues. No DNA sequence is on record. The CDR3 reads CASSEGPRSGIYYGYTF.